This T cell receptor beta chain is from a study of cytomegalovirus exposure and HLA in healthy donors. Both 60 Vbeta primers and 13 Jbeta primers went into the PCR. Data came from immunoSEQ multiplex PCR; TCRdb stores just in-frame clones and leaves some out. The table has about 210,000 clones, 75% to 90% seen once. Germline V gene data show CDR1 as LNHDA and CDR2 as SQIVND (reference sequence). Between the trimmed V and J ends, which lost 3 bases and 3 bases, there was a span of 20 bases. This CDR3 spans 17 amino acids. The source material was PBMCs. The chain links TRBV19 to TRBJ1-2; D is unclear. The clonotype originates from a boy between 2 and 10 years old in good health and CMV-seronegative. The CDR3 DNA sequence: TGTGCCAGTAGTATTGCAGAGGGCGCCATTGCCTACTATGGCTACACCTTC. As protein: CASSIAEGAIAYYGYTF.